The present T cell receptor (beta chain) was sequenced within a study of cytomegalovirus exposure and HLA in healthy donors. Study-level background: Among several hundred genotyped donors, around 80% fell in the Caucasian-associated ancestry cluster. Whole-study findings and limits: In a later analysis, productive TCRs from donors in an Asian-associated ancestry cluster reportedly carried fewer N-insertions than the cohort mean. Researchers reported in a later analysis that a missense DCLRE1C variant was tied to TCR beta V- and J-gene trimming.

Use of 60 Vbeta and 13 Jbeta primers characterized the PCR. The table came from immunoSEQ multiplex PCR; TCRdb's copy has only in-frame clones and leaves some out. The profile shows hundreds of thousands of clones, around 83% of them singletons. Germline CDR1 is SEHNR and CDR2 is FQNEAQ (reference sequence). This CDR3 is built from 13 residues. V dropped 5 bases and J dropped 8 bases, with 10 bases sitting between them. As to this clone: Its antigen remains unknown.

The sequencing sample was made of PBMCs. This TCR derives from a girl aged 2 to 10 in good health and CMV-seronegative. The V call is TRBV7-9, the J call TRBJ1-6; D remains ambiguous. The CDR3 nucleotides are TGTGCCAGCAGCCCCGACTGGGATTCACCCCTCCACTTT. This sequence encodes CASSPDWDSPLHF.